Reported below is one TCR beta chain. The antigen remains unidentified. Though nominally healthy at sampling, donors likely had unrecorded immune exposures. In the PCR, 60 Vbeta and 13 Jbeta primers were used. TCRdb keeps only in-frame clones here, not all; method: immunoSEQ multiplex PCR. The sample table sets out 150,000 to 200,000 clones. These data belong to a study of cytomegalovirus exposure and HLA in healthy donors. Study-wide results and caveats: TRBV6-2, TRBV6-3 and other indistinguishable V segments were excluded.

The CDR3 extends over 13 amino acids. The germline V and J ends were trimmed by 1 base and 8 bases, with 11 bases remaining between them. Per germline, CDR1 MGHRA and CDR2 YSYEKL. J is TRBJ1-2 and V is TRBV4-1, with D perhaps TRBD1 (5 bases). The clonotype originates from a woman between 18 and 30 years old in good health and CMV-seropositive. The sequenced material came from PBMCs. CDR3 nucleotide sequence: TGCGCCAGCAGCCAAGTAAGGGACTCCGGCTACACCTTC. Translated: CASSQVRDSGYTF.